These 9 T cell receptor beta chains came from one sample sequenced in a study of blood T cell repertoires in COVID-19. Using immunoSEQ multiplex PCR, the repertoire was profiled, and TCRdb retains in-frame clones only, with some absent. The repertoire holds over 200,000 clones, with under 90% as singletons. The sequencing input was PBMCs or T cells enriched from blood (not recorded which). The receptors were sampled from a man between 18 and 35 years old who had recovered from COVID-19.

The CDR3 nucleotides read TGTGCCAGCAGCCCGCAGACTAGCGGGGGGTTCCAAGAGACCCAGTACTTC. The encoded protein is CASSPQTSGGFQETQYF. The rearrangement links TRBV4-2 to TRBJ2-5, with TRBD2 matching over 13 bases. Trimming at V came to 4 bases and at J to 1 base, leaving 6 bases not matched to a gene. CDR1 and CDR2 (germline): LGHNA, YNFKEQ. CDR3 length: 17 residues.

The chain has TRBV27 and TRBJ1-5; tentative D call: TRBD1 (6 bases). The CDR3 has 15 amino acids. From germline, CDR1 is MNHEY and CDR2 SMNVEV (reference sequence). Trimming cost V 6 bases and J 7 bases, with 19 bases left between them. The CDR3 spells CASSPDSILDQPQHF. In DNA form, the CDR3 reads TGTGCCAGCAGCCCGGACAGCATCCTGGACCAGCCCCAGCATTTT.

The chain links TRBV19 to TRBJ2-1; D ambiguous. V gave up 3 bases and J gave up 0 bases, with 6 bases separating them. The CDR3 loop spans 14 amino acids. Germline V CDR1 and CDR2: LNHDA, SQIVND (reference sequence). The CDR3 region is CASSIVSSYNEQFF. In DNA form, the CDR3 reads TGTGCCAGTAGTATTGTGAGCTCCTACAATGAGCAGTTCTTC.

V and J are TRBV19 and TRBJ2-5; 10 bases align to TRBD1. Germline V gene data show CDR1 as LNHDA and CDR2 as SQIVND (reference sequence). There are 16 residues in the CDR3. Unmatched junction bases numbered 11, after V lost 4 bases and J lost 6 bases. CDR3 sequence reads: CASSTSGTGAPQTQYF. Here the CDR3 DNA reads TGTGCCAGTAGTACTTCCGGGACAGGGGCACCCCAGACCCAGTACTTC.

This sequence joins TRBV24-1 and TRBJ1-5; 7 nucleotides match TRBD1. CDR3 length: 13 amino acids. Germline CDR1 KGHDR, CDR2 SFDVKD. V was pared by 5 bases and J by 5 bases, with 2 bases of the junction left unmatched. CDR3 sequence reads: CATSGGTDQPQHF. The CDR3 DNA sequence: TGTGCCACCAGTGGCGGGACAGATCAGCCCCAGCATTTT.

The chain recombines TRBV19 with TRBJ2-5, with 9 bases that match TRBD2. Germline V lookup: CDR1 LNHDA, CDR2 SQIVND (reference sequence). J lost 5 bases, V lost 5 bases, and 9 bases had no gene match. The CDR3 is 15 amino acids. The CDR3 here is CASSAGSGGRETQYF. The CDR3 DNA sequence: TGTGCCAGTAGTGCTGGTAGCGGGGGCCGGGAGACCCAGTACTTC.

A word on this clone: The junction differs from germline at one of its ends, possibly a read error. CDR3 nucleotides: TGTGCCAGCACCTTAGCGGGAGGTACCGGGGAGCTGTTTTTT. It is translated as CASTLAGGTGELFF. The rearrangement links TRBV7-3 to TRBJ2-2; 10 bases line up with TRBD2. This CDR3 contains 14 residues. Germline-derived CDR1 and CDR2 are SGHTA and FQGTGA. The full variable domain, rest sourced from reference TRBV7-3 and TRBJ2-2, is GAGVSQTPSNKVTEKGKYVELRCDPISGHTALYWYRQSLGQGPEFLIYFQGTGAADDSGLPNDRFFAVRPEGSVSTLKIQRTERGDSAVYLCASTLAGGTGELFFGEGSRLTVL.

The gene calls are TRBV11-2 and TRBJ2-5; tentatively, D is TRBD1 (6 bases). Trimming removed 2 bases from V and 1 base from J, with 11 bases in between. There are 15 residues in the CDR3. Germline V gene sequence: CDR1 SGHAT, CDR2 FQNNGV. For the CDR3, the DNA is TGTGCCAGCAGCTTACGTACAGGGTTCCAAGAGACCCAGTACTTC. This encodes CASSLRTGFQETQYF.

The chain links TRBV6-5 to TRBJ2-6, with a weak D call TRBD1 (5 bases). V was cut by 5 bases and J by 0 bases, with 8 bases left in between. CDR3 length: 15 amino acids. Germline V lookup: CDR1 MNHEY, CDR2 SVGAGI. In nucleotides, the CDR3 is TGTGCCAGCAGTATCCAGGGCTCTGGGGCCAACGTCCTGACTTTC. Protein: CASSIQGSGANVLTF.